The rows below give T cell receptor beta chains drawn from one sample of a study of T-cell reconstitution after alpha-beta-depleted transplantation in children. Using its own MiXCR run on the PCR reads, TCRdb lists one record per CDR3 protein. Of about 580,000 distinct CDR3 sequences listed, 25% to 30% were seen once; the top ten hold 35% to 40%. Sample: PBMCs, taken before TCRalphabeta/CD19-depleted stem cell transplant. Every receptor here comes from a boy under three years old with Wiskott-Aldrich syndrome, due to receive a stem cell transplant. The CDR3 runs from the conserved cysteine through the conserved F or W. D genes are given only for firm matches. Some rows mark clone size as missing; the rest say once, few, many or name a class of expanded clone.

d_call	j_call	v_call	clone_size	cdr3_nt	cdr3_aa
-	TRBJ2-2	TRBV28	few	TGTGCCAGCAGTCAATACCCGGTGAACACCGGGGAGCTGTTTTTT	CASSQYPVNTGELFF
TRBD1	TRBJ1-1	TRBV5-1	once	TGCGCCAGCAGCTCTACCCGGACAGGGGCTGAAGCTTTCTTT	CASSSTRTGAEAFF
-	TRBJ2-2	TRBV29-1	few	TGCAGTGCCGGGACACGGAACACCGGGGAGCTGTTTTTT	CSAGTRNTGELFF
TRBD2	TRBJ2-3	TRBV5-6	few	TGTGCCAGCAGGCCGGACGAAGCGGGAGGACGAGATACGCAGTATTTT	CASRPDEAGGRDTQYF
-	TRBJ2-1	TRBV20-1	few	TGCAGTGCTAGAGATTTGCTCACTGAGCAGTTCTTC	CSARDLLTEQFF
TRBD2	TRBJ2-1	TRBV12-3/TRBV12-4	-	TGTGCCAGCAGTTTCACGACTAGCGGGACCAATGAGCAGTTCTTC	CASSFTTSGTNEQFF
TRBD1	TRBJ1-6	TRBV20-1	few	TGCAGTGCTACCCCAGGGGGCTCTTCACCCCTCCACTTT	CSATPGGSSPLHF
-	TRBJ2-5	TRBV5-1	-	TGCGCCAGCAGCTTGGCACAGTTGGAGGAGACCCAGTACTTC	CASSLAQLEETQYF
TRBD1	TRBJ2-1	TRBV24-1	-	TGTGCCACCAGTGATGCCCGCCGAGGACAGGATTTGCATGAGCAGTTCTTC	CATSDARRGQDLHEQFF
TRBD1	TRBJ2-1	TRBV5-1	few	TGCGCCAGCAGCTTGTCGGGGACAGCGAAGTTCTTC	CASSLSGTAKFF
TRBD2	TRBJ2-7	TRBV5-1	few	TGCGCCAGCAGCTTGGGAGTAGCGGGAGCCTACGAGCAGTACTTC	CASSLGVAGAYEQYF
-	TRBJ2-7	TRBV27	-	TGTGCCAGCAGTCCGTCTTCGGGTCCCAAATCCTACGAGCAGTACTTC	CASSPSSGPKSYEQYF
-	TRBJ2-7	TRBV7-2	-	TGTGCCAGCAGCTTCCGGGACCTGGGACCCTACGAGCAGTACTTC	CASSFRDLGPYEQYF
TRBD2	TRBJ2-1	TRBV4-2	few	TGTGCCAGCAGTACCGTCAGCCCTCATAGATGGACTAGCGGGAGCAATGAGCAGTTCTTC	CASSTVSPHRWTSGSNEQFF
-	TRBJ1-2	TRBV7-8	-	TGTGTCAGCAGCTTAGGAGGAGGGGGCTACACCTTC	CVSSLGGGGYTF
-	TRBJ2-4	TRBV29-1	-	TGCAGCGTTGAAAGGGACGTAAACATTCAGTACTTC	CSVERDVNIQYF